This T cell receptor (beta chain) was obtained from a study of cytomegalovirus exposure and HLA in healthy donors. Study-level results: Prior analysis indicated that the majority of TCR beta V segments exhibited productivity approximately 90% or approximately 30% of the time. Owing to their indistinguishability, certain V segments, notably TRBV6-2 and TRBV6-3, were excluded. HLA alleles were associated with 15,000 to 20,000 TCR beta sequences in a later analysis at 0.05 false discovery rate. As confirmed in vitro, a few CMV-associated chains were specific for CMV antigens.

As regards this clone: What it recognizes is unknown.

The study ran its PCR with 60 Vbeta and 13 Jbeta primers. Assay used: immunoSEQ multiplex PCR; TCRdb lists only in-frame clones, some missing. This table has approximately 110,000 clones, 70% to 85% appearing once. CDR3 length equals 15 residues. Trimming cost V 6 bases and J 5 bases; bases outside gene matches: 7. Per the germline V gene, CDR1 is SEHNR and CDR2 is FQNEAQ (reference sequence). The sequenced sample consisted of PBMCs. This TCR came from a woman aged 40 to 50 in good health and CMV-seropositive. The chain combines TRBV7-9 with TRBJ2-3, with 11 nucleotides matching TRBD1. The CDR3 spells CASSSGTGGIDTQYF. CDR3 bases: TGTGCCAGCAGTTCCGGGACAGGGGGAATAGATACGCAGTATTTT.